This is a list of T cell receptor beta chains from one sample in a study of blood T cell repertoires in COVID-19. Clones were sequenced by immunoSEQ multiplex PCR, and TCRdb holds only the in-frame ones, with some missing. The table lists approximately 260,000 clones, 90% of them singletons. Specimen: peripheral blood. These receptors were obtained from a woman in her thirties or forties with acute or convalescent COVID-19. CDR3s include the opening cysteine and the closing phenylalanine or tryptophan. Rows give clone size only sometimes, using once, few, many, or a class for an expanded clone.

CASTNDWSGGAGDNEQFF NA 18 TRBJ2-1 TRBV2
CAWSPLYRSYNEQFF NA 15 TRBJ2-1 TRBV30
CASSSRRQGGTEAFF NA 15 TRBJ1-1 TRBV6-5
CASSLAGAGNQPQHF NA 15 TRBJ1-5 TRBV7-2
CASSQVRRSVTDTQYF NA 16 TRBJ2-3 TRBV14
CASTPRRSNEKLFF NA 14 TRBJ1-4 TRBV5-5
CASSLRGGVGEKLFF NA 15 TRBJ1-4 TRBV5-1
CASSLSFTNYGYTF NA 14 TRBJ1-2 TRBV27
CAISEGGRSNQPQHF NA 15 TRBJ1-5 TRBV10-3
CASRVGTRASSTDTQYF few 17 TRBJ2-3 TRBV2
CASSFGHDYGYTF NA 13 TRBJ1-2 TRBV5-1
CASSPPARVGTEAFF NA 15 TRBJ1-1 TRBV18
CASNSGASGGTEAFF NA 15 TRBJ1-1 TRBV19
CASSVGRGLYGYTF once 14 TRBJ1-2 TRBV9
CASTPLGDNEQFF NA 13 TRBJ2-1 TRBV27
CSVGGLAGAFF NA 11 TRBJ1-1 TRBV29-1
CASSLLAGGPETQYF NA 15 TRBJ2-5 TRBV3-1/TRBV3-2